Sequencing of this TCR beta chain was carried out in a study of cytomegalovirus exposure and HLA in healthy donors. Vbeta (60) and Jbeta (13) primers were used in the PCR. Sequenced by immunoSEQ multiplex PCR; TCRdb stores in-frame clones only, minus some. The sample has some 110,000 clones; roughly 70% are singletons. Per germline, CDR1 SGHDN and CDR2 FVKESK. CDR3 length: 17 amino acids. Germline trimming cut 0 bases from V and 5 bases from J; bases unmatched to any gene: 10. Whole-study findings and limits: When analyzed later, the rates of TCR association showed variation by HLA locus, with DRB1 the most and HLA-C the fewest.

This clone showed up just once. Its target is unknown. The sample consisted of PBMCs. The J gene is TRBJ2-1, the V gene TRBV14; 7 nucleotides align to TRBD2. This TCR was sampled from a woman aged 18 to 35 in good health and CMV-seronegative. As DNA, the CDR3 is TGTGCCAGCAGCCAAGATAGAAGGACTAGTTTTGACAATGAGCAGTTCTTC. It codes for CASSQDRRTSFDNEQFF.